These T cell receptor beta chains were read from a single sample in a study of blood T cell repertoires in COVID-19. Clones were sequenced by immunoSEQ multiplex PCR, and TCRdb holds only the in-frame ones, with some missing. The data contain fewer than 250,000 clones, around 82% of them seen just once; the ten biggest clones take up about 4.8%. The sequencing sample was made of peripheral blood. These receptors were collected from a woman in her 70s with acute or convalescent COVID-19. Each CDR3 is given with its conserved first and last residue. The D gene is left open where the match is weak. Clone size is shown for a subset of rows, as once, few, many or a class of expanded clone.

v_gene: TRBV2
len: 14
abundance: many
d_gene: NA
j_gene: TRBJ1-4
CDR3nt: TGTGCCAGCAGGGAACAGGTGGATGGTGAAAAACTGTTTTTT
CDR3aa: CASREQVDGEKLFF

v_gene: TRBV6-5
len: 15
abundance: NA
d_gene: TRBD1
j_gene: TRBJ1-5
CDR3nt: TGTGCCAGCAGGACGTTGACAGGGGCAGGACAGCCCCAGCATTTT
CDR3aa: CASRTLTGAGQPQHF

v_gene: TRBV29-1
len: 14
abundance: few
d_gene: NA
j_gene: TRBJ2-3
CDR3nt: TGCAGCGTTGTCAGGCAGGGGAGCACAGATACGCAGTATTTT
CDR3aa: CSVVRQGSTDTQYF

v_gene: TRBV11-2
len: 13
abundance: NA
d_gene: NA
j_gene: TRBJ1-1
CDR3nt: TGTGCCAGCAGCCGCCAGGTTCGCACTGAAGCTTTCTTT
CDR3aa: CASSRQVRTEAFF

v_gene: TRBV7-2
len: 15
abundance: NA
d_gene: NA
j_gene: TRBJ1-5
CDR3nt: TGTGCCAGCAGTTCCACAGGGTTCCCGAATCAGCCCCAGCATTTT
CDR3aa: CASSSTGFPNQPQHF

v_gene: TRBV4-3
len: 15
abundance: NA
d_gene: NA
j_gene: TRBJ1-2
CDR3nt: TGCGCCAGCAGCCAAGCAATGGGGACACTCTATGGCTACACCTTC
CDR3aa: CASSQAMGTLYGYTF

v_gene: TRBV7-9
len: 15
abundance: NA
d_gene: NA
j_gene: TRBJ1-6
CDR3nt: TGTGCCAGCAGTTCCTCTGGGGCTTACAATTCACCCCTCCACTTT
CDR3aa: CASSSSGAYNSPLHF

v_gene: TRBV6-2/TRBV6-3
len: 15
abundance: NA
d_gene: NA
j_gene: TRBJ1-5
CDR3nt: TGTGCCAGCAGCCCCGGACAGACTTCAAATCAGCCCCAGCATTTT
CDR3aa: CASSPGQTSNQPQHF

v_gene: TRBV20-1
len: 11
abundance: NA
d_gene: NA
j_gene: TRBJ1-2
CDR3nt: TGCAGTGCTAGAGAACAGAATGGCTACACCTTC
CDR3aa: CSAREQNGYTF

v_gene: TRBV30
len: 13
abundance: NA
d_gene: TRBD1
j_gene: TRBJ1-1
CDR3nt: TGTGCCTGGGGCCCGGGACAGTTAACTGAAGCTTTCTTT
CDR3aa: CAWGPGQLTEAFF

v_gene: TRBV6-6
len: 15
abundance: few
d_gene: TRBD1
j_gene: TRBJ1-5
CDR3nt: TGTGCCAGCAGACCCGGACAGGGAGGCAATCAGCCCCAGCATTTT
CDR3aa: CASRPGQGGNQPQHF

v_gene: TRBV19
len: 11
abundance: NA
d_gene: NA
j_gene: TRBJ2-5
CDR3nt: TGTGCCAGTAGTTCCGGGGAGACCCAGTACTTC
CDR3aa: CASSSGETQYF

v_gene: TRBV5-6
len: 12
abundance: NA
d_gene: NA
j_gene: TRBJ1-2
CDR3nt: TGTGCCAGCAGCTTGGCTAATTATGGCTACACCTTC
CDR3aa: CASSLANYGYTF

v_gene: TRBV11-2
len: 14
abundance: NA
d_gene: TRBD1
j_gene: TRBJ1-2
CDR3nt: TGTGCCAGCAGCGCGGGACAGTTAACGTCTGGCTACACCTTC
CDR3aa: CASSAGQLTSGYTF

v_gene: TRBV7-2
len: 13
abundance: NA
d_gene: TRBD2
j_gene: TRBJ2-7
CDR3nt: TGTGCCAGCAGCCCCCGGGCAGCGGGGGGCCAGTACTTC
CDR3aa: CASSPRAAGGQYF

v_gene: TRBV3-1/TRBV3-2
len: 12
abundance: NA
d_gene: NA
j_gene: TRBJ1-2
CDR3nt: TGTGCCAGCGGGCCCGGGGGCTATGGCTACACCTTC
CDR3aa: CASGPGGYGYTF

v_gene: TRBV12-3/TRBV12-4
len: 12
abundance: NA
d_gene: NA
j_gene: TRBJ1-2
CDR3nt: TGTGCCAGCAGTTTAGACAGACGAGGCTACACCTTC
CDR3aa: CASSLDRRGYTF

v_gene: TRBV20-1
len: 16
abundance: NA
d_gene: TRBD1
j_gene: TRBJ1-5
CDR3nt: TGCAGTGCTAGTCCCATGACAGGGCTGAGCAATCAGCCCCAGCATTTT
CDR3aa: CSASPMTGLSNQPQHF

v_gene: TRBV2
len: 12
abundance: NA
d_gene: TRBD1
j_gene: TRBJ1-2
CDR3nt: TGTGCCAGCGGAAGTTACAGGGGAGGCTACACCTTC
CDR3aa: CASGSYRGGYTF

v_gene: TRBV5-1
len: 19
abundance: NA
d_gene: NA
j_gene: TRBJ1-3
CDR3nt: TGCGCCAGCAGCTTAATATCACAACAGGGTACCCTCTCTGGAAACACCATATATTTT
CDR3aa: CASSLISQQGTLSGNTIYF

v_gene: TRBV29-1
len: 11
abundance: NA
d_gene: NA
j_gene: TRBJ1-2
CDR3nt: TGCAGCGCGGAGGGGCAGGATGGCTACACCTTC
CDR3aa: CSAEGQDGYTF

v_gene: TRBV7-6
len: 13
abundance: NA
d_gene: NA
j_gene: TRBJ1-5
CDR3nt: TGTGCCAGCAGCTTACGGGGAAATCAGCCCCAGCATTTT
CDR3aa: CASSLRGNQPQHF

v_gene: TRBV6-2/TRBV6-3
len: 16
abundance: few
d_gene: NA
j_gene: TRBJ1-3
CDR3nt: TGTGCCAGCAGTTACTCTCCGGGGTTTTCTGGAAACACCATATATTTT
CDR3aa: CASSYSPGFSGNTIYF

v_gene: TRBV5-5
len: 14
abundance: few
d_gene: TRBD1
j_gene: TRBJ1-4
CDR3nt: TGTGCCAGCAGCTGGACAGGGATGAATGAAAAACTGTTTTTT
CDR3aa: CASSWTGMNEKLFF

v_gene: TRBV6-2/TRBV6-3
len: 18
abundance: few
d_gene: TRBD2
j_gene: TRBJ2-7
CDR3nt: TGTGCCAGCAGCCGACGTCCCGGGACTAGCGCAAGCTCCTACGAGCAGTACTTC
CDR3aa: CASSRRPGTSASSYEQYF

v_gene: TRBV5-6
len: 13
abundance: NA
d_gene: TRBD1
j_gene: TRBJ1-4
CDR3nt: TGTGCCAGCAGCGTGACAGGGGTCGAAAAACTGTTTTTT
CDR3aa: CASSVTGVEKLFF

v_gene: TRBV9
len: 14
abundance: NA
d_gene: NA
j_gene: TRBJ1-1
CDR3nt: TGTGCCAGCAGCTTGTCGACAGACTACACTGAAGCTTTCTTT
CDR3aa: CASSLSTDYTEAFF

v_gene: TRBV18
len: 13
abundance: NA
d_gene: NA
j_gene: TRBJ1-2
CDR3nt: TGTGCCAGCTCACCACTCCAGGGCTATGGCTACACCTTC
CDR3aa: CASSPLQGYGYTF

v_gene: TRBV7-2
len: 16
abundance: NA
d_gene: NA
j_gene: TRBJ1-3
CDR3nt: TGTGCCAGCAGCCCAAGACAGGTCAACTCTGGAAACACCATATATTTT
CDR3aa: CASSPRQVNSGNTIYF

v_gene: TRBV4-3
len: 16
abundance: NA
d_gene: TRBD2
j_gene: TRBJ2-3
CDR3nt: TGCGCCAGCAGCCAAGATAGGGCGGGGGGTCAAGATACGCAGTATTTT
CDR3aa: CASSQDRAGGQDTQYF

v_gene: TRBV4-2
len: 12
abundance: NA
d_gene: NA
j_gene: TRBJ1-1
CDR3nt: TGTGCCAGCAGCCAAGACATGGCAGGAGCTTTCTTT
CDR3aa: CASSQDMAGAFF

v_gene: TRBV5-4
len: 15
abundance: NA
d_gene: NA
j_gene: TRBJ2-5
CDR3nt: TGTGCCAGCAGCTTGGGATCAGGGTACCAGGAGACCCAGTACTTC
CDR3aa: CASSLGSGYQETQYF

v_gene: TRBV7-9
len: 16
abundance: NA
d_gene: NA
j_gene: TRBJ1-3
CDR3nt: TGTGCCAGCAGCTCAACTGTGGACAGATACGGAAACACCATATATTTT
CDR3aa: CASSSTVDRYGNTIYF

v_gene: TRBV7-2
len: 15
abundance: NA
d_gene: NA
j_gene: TRBJ1-1
CDR3nt: TGTGCCAGCAGCCCCAGCACAGGGCGTAGCACTGAAGCTTTCTTT
CDR3aa: CASSPSTGRSTEAFF

v_gene: TRBV21-1
len: 18
abundance: NA
d_gene: NA
j_gene: TRBJ2-1
CDR3nt: TGTGCCAGCAGCAAAATGTATTCTTGGGCTAGCGGGGGCAATGAGCAGTTCTTC
CDR3aa: CASSKMYSWASGGNEQFF

v_gene: TRBV6-5
len: 14
abundance: NA
d_gene: NA
j_gene: TRBJ1-5
CDR3nt: TGTGCCAGCAATGGACAGATTAGCAATCAGCCCCAGCATTTT
CDR3aa: CASNGQISNQPQHF

v_gene: TRBV2
len: 17
abundance: NA
d_gene: NA
j_gene: TRBJ1-1
CDR3nt: TGTGCCAGCAGCCCCCTCAGGGGAACTTCTTCAAACACTGAAGCTTTCTTT
CDR3aa: CASSPLRGTSSNTEAFF

v_gene: TRBV14
len: 14
abundance: NA
d_gene: TRBD2
j_gene: TRBJ2-5
CDR3nt: TGTGCCAGCAGCCAAACTCTTACCCGGGAGGCCCAGTACTTC
CDR3aa: CASSQTLTREAQYF

v_gene: TRBV28
len: 14
abundance: NA
d_gene: TRBD1
j_gene: TRBJ1-2
CDR3nt: TGTGCCAGCAGTTCGACAGGGGGCGACTATGGCTACACCTTC
CDR3aa: CASSSTGGDYGYTF

v_gene: TRBV24-1
len: 15
abundance: NA
d_gene: NA
j_gene: TRBJ2-2
CDR3nt: TGTGCCACCAGTGAGCATCGGGGGATTACCGGGGAGCTGTTTTTT
CDR3aa: CATSEHRGITGELFF

v_gene: TRBV7-9
len: 13
abundance: few
d_gene: NA
j_gene: TRBJ2-2
CDR3nt: TGTGCCAGCAGCTGGCGACATCCCGGGGAGCTGTTTTTT
CDR3aa: CASSWRHPGELFF

v_gene: TRBV6-1
len: 17
abundance: NA
d_gene: NA
j_gene: TRBJ1-4
CDR3nt: TGTGCCAGCAGTGAAGGTTCTAGAGTCGCAACTAATGAAAAACTGTTTTTT
CDR3aa: CASSEGSRVATNEKLFF

v_gene: TRBV3-1/TRBV3-2
len: 15
abundance: NA
d_gene: TRBD1
j_gene: TRBJ2-7
CDR3nt: TGTGCCAGCAGCCAAACCGGGACAGGCTTTTACGAGCAGTACTTC
CDR3aa: CASSQTGTGFYEQYF

v_gene: TRBV30
len: 16
abundance: NA
d_gene: TRBD2
j_gene: TRBJ2-3
CDR3nt: TGTGCCTGGAGTCCCGGACTAGCGGGGAATGGAGATACGCAGTATTTT
CDR3aa: CAWSPGLAGNGDTQYF

v_gene: TRBV7-9
len: 14
abundance: NA
d_gene: NA
j_gene: TRBJ2-7
CDR3nt: TGTGCCAGCAGCTTAGCACAGGCCACCTACGAGCAGTACTTC
CDR3aa: CASSLAQATYEQYF

v_gene: TRBV3-1/TRBV3-2
len: 13
abundance: once
d_gene: NA
j_gene: TRBJ1-5
CDR3nt: TGTGCCAGCAGCCAAGGGGAGAATCAGCCCCAGCATTTT
CDR3aa: CASSQGENQPQHF

v_gene: TRBV15
len: 14
abundance: NA
d_gene: NA
j_gene: TRBJ2-7
CDR3nt: TGTGCCACCAGCAGACTTGGACAGTCCTACGAGCAGTACTTC
CDR3aa: CATSRLGQSYEQYF

v_gene: TRBV5-4
len: 16
abundance: NA
d_gene: NA
j_gene: TRBJ2-4
CDR3nt: TGTGCCAGCAGCTTATTTGCAGGGGTGGCCAAAAACATTCAGTACTTC
CDR3aa: CASSLFAGVAKNIQYF

v_gene: TRBV6-2/TRBV6-3
len: 16
abundance: NA
d_gene: TRBD1
j_gene: TRBJ1-5
CDR3nt: TGTGCCAGCAGTTACGTCCGGGACAGGGGAGATCAGCCCCAGCATTTT
CDR3aa: CASSYVRDRGDQPQHF

v_gene: TRBV7-9
len: 13
abundance: few
d_gene: NA
j_gene: TRBJ1-2
CDR3nt: TGTGCCAGCAGCGCGGACAGTAACTATGGCTACACCTTC
CDR3aa: CASSADSNYGYTF

v_gene: TRBV3-1/TRBV3-2
len: 13
abundance: once
d_gene: TRBD2
j_gene: TRBJ2-7
CDR3nt: TGTGCCAGCAGCCAGGGACTAGCGGAGAAGCAGTACTTC
CDR3aa: CASSQGLAEKQYF

v_gene: TRBV6-5
len: 11
abundance: NA
d_gene: NA
j_gene: TRBJ1-2
CDR3nt: TGTGCCGCCGGGATCAACTATGGCTACACCTTC
CDR3aa: CAAGINYGYTF

v_gene: TRBV19
len: 15
abundance: NA
d_gene: TRBD1
j_gene: TRBJ1-5
CDR3nt: TGTGCCAGTAGGAAGACAGGGGTGGCTAATCAGCCCCAGCATTTT
CDR3aa: CASRKTGVANQPQHF

v_gene: TRBV3-1/TRBV3-2
len: 13
abundance: NA
d_gene: NA
j_gene: TRBJ1-4
CDR3nt: TGTGCCAGCAGCCAAGTCGTAGCTGAAAAACTGTTTTTT
CDR3aa: CASSQVVAEKLFF

v_gene: TRBV19
len: 15
abundance: NA
d_gene: TRBD1
j_gene: TRBJ1-6
CDR3nt: TGTGCCAGTAGAACTTACAGGGGCGGTGATTCACCCCTCCACTTT
CDR3aa: CASRTYRGGDSPLHF

v_gene: TRBV3-1/TRBV3-2
len: 12
abundance: few
d_gene: NA
j_gene: TRBJ1-4
CDR3nt: TGTGCCAGCAGCCAAGATGAGCTAAAACTGTTTTTT
CDR3aa: CASSQDELKLFF

v_gene: TRBV29-1
len: 13
abundance: NA
d_gene: TRBD1
j_gene: TRBJ1-2
CDR3nt: TGCAGCGTTGAAGGGACAGGGGTAGGTGGCTACACCTTC
CDR3aa: CSVEGTGVGGYTF

v_gene: TRBV18
len: 16
abundance: NA
d_gene: TRBD2
j_gene: TRBJ2-6
CDR3nt: TGTGCCAGCTCACCCGGACTAGTCTCTGGGGCCAACGTCCTGACTTTC
CDR3aa: CASSPGLVSGANVLTF

v_gene: TRBV10-3
len: 15
abundance: NA
d_gene: TRBD1
j_gene: TRBJ1-4
CDR3nt: TGTGCCATCAGCTACTCAGGGGGCCGGAATGAAAAACTGTTTTTT
CDR3aa: CAISYSGGRNEKLFF

v_gene: TRBV18
len: 16
abundance: once
d_gene: TRBD1
j_gene: TRBJ1-3
CDR3nt: TGTGCCAGCTCACCGGGACAGTCTTCCTCTGGAAACACCATATATTTT
CDR3aa: CASSPGQSSSGNTIYF